A selection of T cell receptor beta chains follows, all from one sample in a study of T cells in localized non-small cell lung cancer. Some clones are missing from TCRdb's copy, which holds only in-frame ones; the method was immunoSEQ multiplex PCR. The sample has about 33,000 clones, around 90% seen once. The sample here was PBMCs, taken before any cancer treatment. Receptors were obtained from a man aged 40 to 70 with stage II lung adenocarcinoma. Both conserved end residues are trimmed from each CDR3. Rows may omit the clone size; those that give it use once, few, many or a size class.

>NA|TRBV18
ASSLSQRGANVLT
>NA|TRBV6-1
ASSEWTMRTPGGETQY
>NA|TRBV12-5
ASGRQGREEKLF
>NA|TRBV5-1
ASSFRRSSGANVLT
>NA|TRBV6-1
ASSVTANTEAF
>NA|TRBV5-1
ASSSKGGDMWNEQF
>NA|TRBV5-5
ASSRGDVSNTEAF
>NA|TRBV27
ASSFSGSTDTQY
>NA|TRBV5-6
ASSAIPGVPNEKLF
>NA|TRBV28
ASSPLRENTIY
>NA|TRBV5-4
ASSWGTSGHNEQF
>NA|TRBV2
ASRARTSGAYNKQF
>once|TRBV14
ASSATGRAF
>NA|TRBV6-1
ASGQSSGNTIY
>NA|TRBV11-2
ASSFEGKNTEAF
>NA|TRBV28
ASSRREPRLYT
>NA|TRBV5-4
ASSSLHGGTNEKLF
>NA|TRBV7-9
ASSPQGAENTEAF
>NA|TRBV30
AWSVIQGGGKIEAF
>NA|TRBV7-2
ASSPPGQGYIQY
>NA|TRBV28
ASIPAGGPFNYEQY
>NA|TRBV6-6
ASRTGDDYGYT
>NA|TRBV9
ASSDTGNTDTQY
>once|TRBV5-4
ASSWTSEKGEQF
>NA|TRBV19
ASSYTSGTLDEQF